The following is a T cell receptor (beta chain) sequence with its context. The TRB libraries of cDNA were built by UMI-labeled 5' RACE. Reprocessing the 5' RACE reads, TCRdb reports a single entry for every CDR3 protein and omits DNA. The sample has 65,000 to 95,000 distinct CDR3 sequences; the top ten hold around 1.5%. This sample was taken from a study of CXCR3-negative and CXCR3-positive naive CD8 T cells. The germline V gene encodes CDR1 SGHTA and CDR2 FQGNSA. The CDR3 covers 15 residues. The receptor's source is a human donor in good health. Some clones in this sample may be carry-over from other donors' samples. The specimen was naive CXCR3- CD8+ T cells from blood. Subset in this sample: CD45RO-CCR7+CD27+CD95- naive CD8+ T cells lacking CXCR3 (TNR3-). V gene TRBV7-2 combines with J gene TRBJ1-5; TCRdb reports TRBD1, a call that lacks DNA to check it against. The chain's CDR3 is CASNKGAWSNQPQHF.